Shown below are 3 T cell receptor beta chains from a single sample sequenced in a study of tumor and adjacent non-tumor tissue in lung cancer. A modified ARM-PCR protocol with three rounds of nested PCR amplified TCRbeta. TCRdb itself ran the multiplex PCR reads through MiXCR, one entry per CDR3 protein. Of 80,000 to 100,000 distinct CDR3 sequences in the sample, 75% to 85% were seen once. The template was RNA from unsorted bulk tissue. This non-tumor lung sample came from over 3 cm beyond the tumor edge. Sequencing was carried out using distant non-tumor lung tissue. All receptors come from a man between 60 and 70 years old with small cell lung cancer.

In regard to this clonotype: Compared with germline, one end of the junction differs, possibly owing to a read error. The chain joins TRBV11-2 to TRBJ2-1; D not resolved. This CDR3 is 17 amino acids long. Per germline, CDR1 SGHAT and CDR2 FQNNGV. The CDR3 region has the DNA TGTGCCAGAAGCTTAGTGACGGCCCAGAGCTCCTACAATGAACAGTTCTTC. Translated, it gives CARSLVTAQSSYNEQFF.

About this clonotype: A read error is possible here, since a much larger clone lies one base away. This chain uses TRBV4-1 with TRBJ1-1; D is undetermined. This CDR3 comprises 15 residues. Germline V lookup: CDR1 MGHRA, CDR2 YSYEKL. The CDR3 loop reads CASGQDPGLLNEAFF. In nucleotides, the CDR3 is TGCGCCAGCGGCCAAGATCCGGGCCTCTTAAATGAAGCTTTCTTT.

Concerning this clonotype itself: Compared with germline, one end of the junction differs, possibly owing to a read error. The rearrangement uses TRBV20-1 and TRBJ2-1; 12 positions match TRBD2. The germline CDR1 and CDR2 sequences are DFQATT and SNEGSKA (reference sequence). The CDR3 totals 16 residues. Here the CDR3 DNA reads TGCAGTGCTAGGGCTAGCGGGAGGGCTCCGTACAATGAGCAGATCTTC. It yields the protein CSARASGRAPYNEQIF.